This record looks at one T cell receptor (beta chain) sequence and its context. What it binds is not known. The sample comes from a study of cytomegalovirus exposure and HLA in healthy donors. Study-level information: Within an early data release were 85 million or so unique TCRs drawn from HLA-typed donors.

Regarding the study as a whole: Donors were assumed by presence/absence analyses to have roughly uniform sequencing depth. Productive status was seen about 87% or about 30% of the time for most TCR beta V segments in an earlier analysis.

Between the trimmed V and J ends, which lost 0 bases and 3 bases, there was a span of 10 bases. The germline CDR1 and CDR2 sequences are SGHRS and YFSETQ. The CDR3 has 15 amino acids. PCR involved 60 Vbeta and 13 Jbeta primers. Sequencing used immunoSEQ multiplex PCR; TCRdb keeps in-frame clones, though not all of them. The repertoire holds 200,000 or so clones, approximately 87% seen once, with about 1.2% in the top ten. No CMV serostatus entry exists for this donor. This rearrangement joins TRBV5-1 to TRBJ2-1, with unresolved D. This clonotype was obtained from a human donor in good health. The sequencing input was PBMCs. The CDR3 spells CASSLANISYNEQFF. Written as DNA, the CDR3 is TGCGCCAGCAGCTTGGCCAATATCAGCTACAATGAGCAGTTCTTC.